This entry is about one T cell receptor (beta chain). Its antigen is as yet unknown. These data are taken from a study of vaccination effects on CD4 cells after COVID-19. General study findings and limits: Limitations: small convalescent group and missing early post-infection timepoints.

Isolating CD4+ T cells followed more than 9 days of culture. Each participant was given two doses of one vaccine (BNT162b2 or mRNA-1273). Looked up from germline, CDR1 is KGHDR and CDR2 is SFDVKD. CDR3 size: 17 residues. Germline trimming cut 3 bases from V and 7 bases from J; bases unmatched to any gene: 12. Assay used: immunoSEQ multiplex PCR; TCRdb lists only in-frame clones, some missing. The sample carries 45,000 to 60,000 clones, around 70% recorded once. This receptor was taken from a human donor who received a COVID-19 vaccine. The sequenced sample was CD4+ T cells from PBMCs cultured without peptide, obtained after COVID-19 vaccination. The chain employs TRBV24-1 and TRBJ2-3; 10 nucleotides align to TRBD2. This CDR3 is CATSDLPRAGGHNTQYF. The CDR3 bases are TGTGCCACCAGTGATCTCCCACGAGCGGGGGGGCATAATACGCAGTATTTT.